The rows below give T cell receptor beta chains drawn from one sample of a study of T cells after yellow fever vaccination. TCRdb reprocessed the 5' RACE reads with MiXCR, giving one entry per CDR3 protein. The table lists about 350,000 distinct CDR3 sequences, about an eighth of them singletons. The sample here was CD4+ T cells sorted from PBMCs, taken 15 days after the yellow fever booster vaccination. The receptor set was obtained from a man younger than 30 who received the YFV17D yellow fever vaccine. Both conserved end residues are trimmed from each CDR3.

V gene: TRBV20-1
J gene: TRBJ1-6
CDR3 protein: SVKREDRWDSPLH

V gene: TRBV20-1
J gene: TRBJ2-3
CDR3 protein: SARFYDLTDTQY

V gene: TRBV6-6
J gene: TRBJ2-1
CDR3 protein: ASSYPRGGSYNEQF

V gene: TRBV6-5
J gene: TRBJ1-4
CDR3 protein: ASSYKGVGKLF

V gene: TRBV6-5
J gene: TRBJ1-1
CDR3 protein: ASSSRVIAEAF

V gene: TRBV5-1
J gene: TRBJ2-7
CDR3 protein: ASSQSPGDIYEQY

V gene: TRBV18
J gene: TRBJ1-5
CDR3 protein: ASSRGGQRLSNQPQH

V gene: TRBV25-1
J gene: TRBJ1-2
CDR3 protein: ASTLGGSNYGYT

V gene: TRBV11-2
J gene: TRBJ2-5
CDR3 protein: ASSFDTAGTGGETQY

V gene: TRBV6-5
J gene: TRBJ1-3
CDR3 protein: ASSYGQGANTIY

V gene: TRBV3-1
J gene: TRBJ2-5
CDR3 protein: ASSQTLAGGLTRETQY

V gene: TRBV5-1
J gene: TRBJ2-1
CDR3 protein: ASSIRDRVHEQF